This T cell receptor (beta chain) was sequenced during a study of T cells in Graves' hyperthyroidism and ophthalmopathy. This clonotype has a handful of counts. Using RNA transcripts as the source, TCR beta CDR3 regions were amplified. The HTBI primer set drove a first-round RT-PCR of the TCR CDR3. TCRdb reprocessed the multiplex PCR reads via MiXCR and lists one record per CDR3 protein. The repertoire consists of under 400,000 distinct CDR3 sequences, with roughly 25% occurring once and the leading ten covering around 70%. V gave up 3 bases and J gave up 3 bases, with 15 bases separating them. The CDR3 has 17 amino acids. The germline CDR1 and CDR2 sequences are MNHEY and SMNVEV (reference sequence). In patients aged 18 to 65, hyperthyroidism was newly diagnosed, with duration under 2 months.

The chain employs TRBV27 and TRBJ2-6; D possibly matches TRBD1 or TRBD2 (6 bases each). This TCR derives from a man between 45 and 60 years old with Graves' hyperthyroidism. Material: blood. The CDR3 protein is CASSLNRAGFGANVLTF. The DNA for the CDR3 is TGTGCCAGCAGTTTGAACAGGGCGGGGTTTGGGGCCAACGTCCTGACTTTC. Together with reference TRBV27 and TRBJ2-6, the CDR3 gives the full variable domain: EAQVTQNPRYLITVTGKKLTVTCSQNMNHEYMSWYRQDPGLGLRQIYYSMNVEVTDKGDVPEGYKVSRKEKRNFPLILESPSPNQTSLYFCASSLNRAGFGANVLTFGAGSRLTVL.